What follows are 10 T cell receptor beta chains derived from one specimen sequenced in a study of T cell responses to AZD1222 COVID-19 vaccine. Data came from immunoSEQ multiplex PCR; TCRdb stores just in-frame clones and leaves some out. Found here are about 120,000 clones, roughly 90% of them singletons; the top ten hold around 14%. Material: peripheral blood, obtained 28 days after the second AZD1222 dose. These receptors came from an adult who received the AZD1222 COVID-19 vaccine.

The J gene is TRBJ1-1, the V gene TRBV28, with a possible D match to TRBD1 (6 bases). Germline CDR1 MDHEN, CDR2 SYDVKM. The CDR3 totals 16 residues. V was pared by 1 base and J by 5 bases, with 17 bases between. CDR3 loop: CASSLFRTVSGTEAFF. The CDR3 nucleotides read TGTGCCAGCAGTTTATTCCGGACAGTTAGCGGAACTGAAGCTTTCTTT.

The genes are TRBV10-3 and TRBJ1-4; 10 bases are a match to TRBD1. Trimming took 5 bases from V and 10 from J; bases not matched to a gene: 10. This CDR3 comprises 15 residues. CDR1 and CDR2 (germline): ENHRY, SYGVKD. DNA for the CDR3: TGTGCCATCAGTTCGAGGGGGACAGGGGATGGAAAACTGTTTTTT. This translates into CAISSRGTGDGKLFF.

The chain is built from TRBV4-2 and TRBJ2-2; D unresolved. CDR3 size: 14 residues. Germline values: CDR1 LGHNA, CDR2 YNFKEQ. Trimming removed 3 bases from V and 1 base from J, with 6 bases in between. The CDR3 coding sequence is TGTGCCAGCAGCCAGAGGTTGAACACCGGGGAGCTGTTTTTT. Protein product: CASSQRLNTGELFF.

The gene calls are TRBV10-1 and TRBJ1-3; tentative D call: TRBD1 (5 bases). The germline V and J ends were trimmed by 6 bases and 0 bases, with 9 bases remaining between them. The CDR3 consists of 14 residues. Germline V gives CDR1 WNHNN, CDR2 SYGVQD (reference sequence). CDR3 amino acids: CASRSGSSGNTIYF. The CDR3 DNA follows: TGCGCCAGCAGATCAGGGAGCTCTGGAAACACCATATATTTT.

The rearrangement links TRBV9 to TRBJ1-2; D is perhaps TRBD1 (5 bases). With 2 bases removed from V and 6 bases from J, the gap between germline ends came to 14 bases. CDR3 size: 14 residues. The germline gives CDR1 SGDLS, CDR2 YYNGEE. CDR3 residues: CASSVGTPFDGYTF. CDR3 sequence (DNA): TGTGCCAGCAGCGTTGGGACTCCCTTTGATGGCTACACCTTC. Together with reference TRBV9 and TRBJ1-2, the CDR3 gives the full variable domain: DSGVTQTPKHLITATGQRVTLRCSPRSGDLSVYWYQQSLDQGLQFLIQYYNGEERAKGNILERFSAQQFPDLHSELNLSSLELGDSALYFCASSVGTPFDGYTFGSGTRLTVV.

The genes are TRBV6-6 and TRBJ1-2, with 7 bases aligning to TRBD1. CDR3 length equals 15 residues. The junction had 14 bases not matched to a gene; V was cut back by 5 bases and J by 8 bases. The germline V gene has CDR1 MNHNY and CDR2 SVGAGI (reference sequence). CDR3 nucleotides: TGTGCCAGCAGTCCCCACCAGGGGGTCAGAGAGGGCTACACCTTC. Translating it yields CASSPHQGVREGYTF.

The gene calls are TRBV7-8 and TRBJ2-7; D tentatively reads TRBD1 or TRBD2 (5 bases each). The length of the CDR3 is 15 residues. V was clipped by 3 bases and J by 4 bases, with 16 bases between them. Germline V gene sequence: CDR1 SGHVS, CDR2 FQNEAQ. CDR3 coding DNA: TGTGCCAGCAGCTTGTCGGGGCTAGTGACTTACGAGCAGTACTTC. This gives the protein CASSLSGLVTYEQYF.

V usage is TRBV6-6 and J usage is TRBJ1-6; D remains unclear. The germline CDR1 and CDR2 sequences are MNHNY and SVGAGI (reference sequence). The CDR3 consists of 13 residues. V shed 6 bases and J shed 13 bases, with 16 bases lying between them. The DNA of the CDR3 is TGTGCCAGCAGCCCCCGGTTATCATCGCCCCTCCACTTT. Protein product: CASSPRLSSPLHF.

This chain links TRBV29-1 with TRBJ2-1; D is perhaps TRBD2 (5 bases). Germline V gene lookup returns CDR1 SQVTM and CDR2 ANQGSEA. The CDR3 totals 13 residues. Between the trimmed V and J ends, which lost 5 bases and 2 bases, there was a span of 10 bases. The CDR3, as DNA: TGCAGCGTTCGCCGGGGAGCCTACAATGAGCAGTTCTTC. Protein sequence: CSVRRGAYNEQFF.

There are a few counts of this clone. The chain recombines TRBV11-2 with TRBJ1-1; 7 bases match TRBD1. Germline values: CDR1 SGHAT, CDR2 FQNNGV. The CDR3 contains 13 residues. V lost 5 bases and J lost 6; bases outside the gene matches: 6. This CDR3 reads CASSTPGGAEAFF. The CDR3 region has the DNA TGTGCCAGCAGCACACCAGGGGGTGCTGAAGCTTTCTTT.